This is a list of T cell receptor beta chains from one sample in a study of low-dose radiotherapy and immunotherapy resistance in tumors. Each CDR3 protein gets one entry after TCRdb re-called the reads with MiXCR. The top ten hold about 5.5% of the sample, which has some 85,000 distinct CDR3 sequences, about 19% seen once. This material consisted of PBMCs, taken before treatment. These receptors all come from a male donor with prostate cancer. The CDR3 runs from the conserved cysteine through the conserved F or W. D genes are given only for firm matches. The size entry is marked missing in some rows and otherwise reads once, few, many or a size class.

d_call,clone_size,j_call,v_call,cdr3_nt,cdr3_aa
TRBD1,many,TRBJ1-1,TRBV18,TGTGCCAGCTCACCCGCTTTCGGGACAGGGGGCTTGAACACTGAAGCTTTCTTT,CASSPAFGTGGLNTEAFF
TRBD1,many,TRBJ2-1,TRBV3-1,TGTGCCAGCAGCCCTGACGTTCGACAGGGCGGCGGAAATGAGCAGTTCTTC,CASSPDVRQGGGNEQFF
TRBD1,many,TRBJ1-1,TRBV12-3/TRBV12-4,TGTGCCAGCAGTTTTTCGTCGGACAGGGGGCAAGCTTTCTTT,CASSFSSDRGQAFF
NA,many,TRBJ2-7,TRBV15,TGTGCCACCAGTCCAAAAGGCTACGAGCAGTACTTC,CATSPKGYEQYF
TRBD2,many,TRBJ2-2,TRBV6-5,TGTGCCAGCAGTTACTCCGGGACTAGCGGAGCGAACACCGGGGAGCTGTTTTTT,CASSYSGTSGANTGELFF
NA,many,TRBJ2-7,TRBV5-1,TGCGCCAGCAGCTTGGAGTCCTCGCCAGTATACGAGCAGTACTTC,CASSLESSPVYEQYF
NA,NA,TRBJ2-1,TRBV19,TGTGCCAGTAGTTTCCTCCGGGACAAAGATGAGCAGTTCTTC,CASSFLRDKDEQFF
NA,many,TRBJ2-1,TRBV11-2,TGTGCCAGCAGCAAGGCTGTGGAAATCTCCTACAATGAGCAGTTCTTC,CASSKAVEISYNEQFF
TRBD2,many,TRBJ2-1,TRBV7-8,TGTGCCAGCAGCTTAATGGCGGGGGGGAGCAATGAGCAGTTCTTC,CASSLMAGGSNEQFF
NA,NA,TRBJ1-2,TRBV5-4,TGTGCCAGCAGCTTGTCAGGGGTAGGGTCTGGCTACACCTTC,CASSLSGVGSGYTF
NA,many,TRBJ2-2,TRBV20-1,TGCAGTGCTAGTTTCCGGGGGCGCGCCACCGGGGAGCTGTTTTTT,CSASFRGRATGELFF
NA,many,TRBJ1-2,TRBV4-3,TGCGCCAGCAGTCCGGGAGCGAGATTCTATGGCTACACCTTC,CASSPGARFYGYTF
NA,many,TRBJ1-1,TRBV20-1,TGCAGTGCATATGTGCCGAGGAACACTGAAGCTTTCTTT,CSAYVPRNTEAFF
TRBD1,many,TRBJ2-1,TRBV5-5,TGTGCCAGCAGCTTACGGCAGGGGGCTACGGGGACCTCCTACAATGAGCAGTTCTTC,CASSLRQGATGTSYNEQFF
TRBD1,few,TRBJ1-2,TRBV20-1,TGCAGTGCAAAACCAGGGGGCAACTATGGCTACACCTTC,CSAKPGGNYGYTF
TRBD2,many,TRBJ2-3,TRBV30,TGTGCCTGGAGTCCAAGAGCGGGAGTCGGCACAGATACGCAGTATTTT,CAWSPRAGVGTDTQYF
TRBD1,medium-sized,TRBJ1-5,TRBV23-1,TGCGCCAGCAGTCAGAAAACAGGGGACTTCGATCAGCCCCAGCATTTT,CASSQKTGDFDQPQHF
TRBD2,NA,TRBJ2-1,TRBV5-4,TGTGCCAGCAGCTTTCTGGGACTACAGAGGGATGAGCAGTTCTTC,CASSFLGLQRDEQFF
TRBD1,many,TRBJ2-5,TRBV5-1,TGCGCCAGCAGCCAGGGGACAGGGAGGATCGAGACCCAGTACTTC,CASSQGTGRIETQYF
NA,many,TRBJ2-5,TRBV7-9,TGTGCCAGCAGCATGGGGGGGGCCAGGATTGAGACCCAGTACTTC,CASSMGGARIETQYF
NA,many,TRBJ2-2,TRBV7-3,TGTGCCAGCAGCCCAGGGCGTGGCGGGGAGCTGTTTTTT,CASSPGRGGELFF
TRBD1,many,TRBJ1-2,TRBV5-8,TGTGCCAGCAGCTCCGGGACAGTCTATGGCTACACCTTC,CASSSGTVYGYTF
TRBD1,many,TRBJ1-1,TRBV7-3,TGTGCCAGCAGCTCCAGACAGGGCCCGAACACTGAAGCTTTCTTT,CASSSRQGPNTEAFF
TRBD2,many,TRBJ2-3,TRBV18,TGTGCCAGCTCACCGAGACTAGCGGGGACTAGCACAGATACGCAGTATTTT,CASSPRLAGTSTDTQYF
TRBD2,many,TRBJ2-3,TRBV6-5,TGTGCCAGCAGTCCGGGGGGGGCTAGCGGGGGGCAAAATACGCAGTATTTT,CASSPGGASGGQNTQYF
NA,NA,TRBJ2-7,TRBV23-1,TGCGCCAGCAGTGTGGTCTATCACGAGCAGTACTTC,CASSVVYHEQYF
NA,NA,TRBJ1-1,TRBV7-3,TGTGCCAGCAGCTTAAGATATGAGGACACTGAAGCTTTCTTT,CASSLRYEDTEAFF
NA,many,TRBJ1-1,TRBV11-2,TGTGCCAGCAGCTTAGATGTAAGGTGGCAAGCTTTCTTT,CASSLDVRWQAFF
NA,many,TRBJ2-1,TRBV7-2,TGTGCCAGCAGCTCCCTAACAGTGGTGTTCTTC,CASSSLTVVFF
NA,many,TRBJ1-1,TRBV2,TGTGCCAGCAGTGGCAAATTGACAGCTGGGAACGCTGAAGCTTTCTTT,CASSGKLTAGNAEAFF
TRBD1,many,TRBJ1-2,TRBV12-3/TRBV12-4,TGTGCCAGCAGTCCGGACAGGGGGCTGTATAGCTATGGCTACACCTTC,CASSPDRGLYSYGYTF
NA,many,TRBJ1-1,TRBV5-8,TGTGCCAGCAGTTCCCCCGGGATCTGGGGGAGGGCTGAGAGGGCTTTCTTT,CASSSPGIWGRAERAFF
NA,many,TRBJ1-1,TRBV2,TGTGCCAGCAGTGAACCTCGACATCTCGCTGAAGCTTTCTTT,CASSEPRHLAEAFF
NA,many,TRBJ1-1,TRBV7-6,TGTGCCAGCAGCTTAGAGTTGGGGGCTGAAGCTTTCTTT,CASSLELGAEAFF
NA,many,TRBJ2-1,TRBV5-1,TGCGCCAGCAGCCCCGACAGCCTCAATGAGCAGTTCTTC,CASSPDSLNEQFF
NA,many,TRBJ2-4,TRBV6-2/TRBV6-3,TGTGCCAGCAGTGAGGTTCAATTACTAGCCAAAAACATTCAGTACTTC,CASSEVQLLAKNIQYF